Here is one T cell receptor beta chain with its context. It has no known antigen specificity. No quality values exist for individual bases; no much larger clone is one base distant. This specimen belongs to a study of T cells in tuberculosis (dated by TCRdb to the late 2010s). Regarding the complete study: To characterize T cells specific for the mycobacterial lipid antigen glucose monomycolate (GMM), the study used CD1B tetramers together with high-throughput TCR immunosequencing. In a South African clinical cohort, IGRA-negative adolescents, IGRA-positive adolescents with latent tuberculosis and adults with active tuberculosis were compared, with 9 to 10 people in each group.

The investigation overall reported the following: An accuracy of 87% (AUROC 0.90) was reached by a classifier using the diverse GMM-specific repertoire, compared with 70% accuracy when GEM motif frequencies were used. Smaller mean NN-distances to GMM-specific TCRs were observed in active tuberculosis TCR-alpha repertoires than in IGRA-negative controls, suggesting clonal expansion of GMM-specific TCRs. Which clinical samples got chosen depended on the availability of cryopreserved specimens, and the active tuberculosis cases were adults, whereas the controls were adolescents. The smaller NN-distances were partly driven by shorter CDR3-alpha lengths in active tuberculosis patients, and the difference for TCR-beta did not reach statistical significance.

At study entry, adolescents were screened for latent tuberculosis infection using a tuberculin skin test and the QuantiFERON-TB GOLD In-Tube IGRA. Unsorted cryopreserved PBMC were immunosequenced, covering on average approximately 90,000 T cells per clinical donor. Eleven high schools in the Worcester region of the Western Cape, South Africa, served as enrollment sites for adolescents aged 12 to 18 years. Approximately ten M. tuberculosis-infected adolescents and roughly 10 uninfected adolescents were selected, with the two groups matched for age and sex. Adolescent PBMC were isolated from freshly drawn heparinized blood by density centrifugation and cryopreserved. TCR libraries were generated with the immunoSEQ multiplex PCR assay, using TCR-beta and/or TCR-alpha/delta assays for each sample. The Illumina high-throughput platform was used to sequence the amplified TCR libraries. On the authors' methods: Clustering and dimensionality reduction were performed using pairwise TCRdist distances among GMM-specific receptors from ex vivo sorted or in vitro expanded T cells. The score assigned to each clinical repertoire was mean NN-distance, meaning the average TCRdist to the nearest 10% of tetramer-positive reference sequences. GEM TCR motif frequency was calculated as the fraction of unique TCRs that matched known GEM sequences in V/J usage and CDR3 length. Active tuberculosis was classified by linear discriminant analysis with leave-one-out cross-validation, implemented in scikit-learn. Held by TCRdb, this immuneACCESS table contains in-frame sequences only and omits some clones. Under half of the omission traces to an unresolved V gene where checked; the cause of the rest is unknown. V, J and clone size are those of that table, while D and trimming were read from the DNA. In this sample the table shows about 33,000 clones, 85% to 95% of which occur a single time. The ten biggest clones cover roughly 7.7% of the sample.

The TCR was taken from a donor between 10 and 29 years old with latent tuberculosis or without tuberculosis infection. Some clones in this sample may be carry-over from other donors' samples. Specimen: PBMCs.

The sequence in DNA is TGTGCCAGCAGTGGCAGGGACACTGAAGCTTTCTTT. It encodes CASSGRDTEAFF. This chain is built from TRBV6-1 and TRBJ1-1; a tentative D match to TRBD1 spans 5 bases. The CDR3 spans 12 residues, from the cysteine through the phenylalanine. CDR3 DNA only is kept here, 36 bases in frame from base 1. V is cut by 4 bases and J by 3 bases, and the space between the germline ends is 6 bases. CDR1 and CDR2 are read off the germline V gene as MNHNS and SASEGT.